Following are 10 T cell receptor beta chains from one sample sequenced in a study of cytomegalovirus exposure and HLA in healthy donors. Some clones are missing from TCRdb's copy, which holds only in-frame ones; the method was immunoSEQ multiplex PCR. In the table there are more than 65,000 clones, approximately 93% of which are singletons. Sequenced sample: PBMCs. The source is a man between 18 and 35 years old in good health and CMV-seronegative.

The rearrangement links TRBV27 to TRBJ1-1; 10 positions agree with TRBD1. V shed 4 bases, J shed 5 bases, and the junction held 4 bases outside the gene matches. This CDR3 spans 14 amino acids. Germline CDR1 reads MNHEY; CDR2 reads SMNVEV (reference sequence). CDR3 loop: CASSSPGQGTEAFF. The CDR3 nucleotides are TGTGCCAGCAGTTCGCCGGGACAGGGGACTGAAGCTTTCTTT.

CDR3 amino acids: CASREDISNTGELFF. The CDR3 DNA is TGCGCCAGCAGAGAGGACATTTCGAACACCGGGGAGCTGTTTTTT. The V gene is TRBV5-1, the J gene TRBJ2-2; perhaps TRBD1 as D (5 bases). This CDR3 is 15 amino acids long. The V end was cut by 5 bases, the J end by 0 bases, with 11 bases between. The germline V gene has CDR1 SGHRS and CDR2 YFSETQ.

In its sample, this clone was seen once. This chain joins TRBV5-5 and TRBJ2-3; 12 nucleotides align to TRBD2. Per the germline V gene, CDR1 is SGHKS and CDR2 is YYEKEE (reference sequence). Losses at the gene ends were 4 bases for V and 4 bases for J; bases not matched to a gene: 4. The CDR3 has 15 residues. CDR3 amino acids: CASSPGTSGSDTQYF. The CDR3 DNA is TGTGCCAGCAGCCCGGGGACTAGCGGGTCAGATACGCAGTATTTT.

This clone was seen a single time. The chain has TRBV18 and TRBJ1-2; unclear D gene. The germline CDR1 and CDR2 sequences are KGHSH and LQKENI. V dropped 4 bases and J dropped 0 bases, with 9 bases sitting between them. CDR3 length: 14 residues. The CDR3 loop is CASSRDGTNYGYTF. CDR3 nucleotide sequence: TGTGCCAGCTCACGCGACGGGACTAACTATGGCTACACCTTC.

V and J are TRBV19 and TRBJ1-1; D is perhaps TRBD1 (6 bases). This CDR3 is 15 amino acids long. From germline, CDR1 is LNHDA and CDR2 SQIVND (reference sequence). Trimming stripped 8 bases from V and 6 bases from J, with 22 bases between. The CDR3 DNA reads TGTGCCAGTGGGGAAGGGGGGGCACTAGGCGCTGAAGCTTTCTTT. Residues: CASGEGGALGAEAFF. The entire variable domain, with the rest obtained from reference TRBV19 and TRBJ1-1, is as follows: DGGITQSPKYLFRKEGQNVTLSCEQNLNHDAMYWYRQDPGQGLRLIYYSQIVNDFQKGDIAEGYSVSREKKESFPLTVTSAQKNPTAFYLCASGEGGALGAEAFFGQGTRLTVV.

The V gene is TRBV6-1, the J gene TRBJ1-2; D is possibly TRBD1 (6 bases). The CDR3 covers 13 residues. Germline V lookup: CDR1 MNHNS, CDR2 SASEGT. With 6 bases removed from V and 8 bases from J, the gap between germline ends came to 16 bases. The CDR3 spells CASRLQGFGGYTF. The CDR3 DNA is TGTGCCAGCAGGCTACAGGGCTTTGGGGGCTACACCTTC.

This clone was observed a handful of times. This rearrangement joins TRBV6-5 to TRBJ1-4; D is uncertain. CDR1 and CDR2 (germline): MNHEY, SVGAGI. Trimming pared 5 bases from V and 4 bases from J, leaving 11 bases between. The CDR3 runs 14 residues. CDR3 region: CASSPRGNNEKLFF. As DNA, the CDR3 is TGTGCCAGCAGTCCGAGAGGGAATAATGAAAAACTGTTTTTT.

The CDR3 DNA reads as TGTGCCAGCAGTCGGACAGGTGATCAAGAGACCCAGTACTTC. This codes for CASSRTGDQETQYF. This chain links TRBV9 with TRBJ2-5; 7 bases fit TRBD1. The V gene end was trimmed by 5 bases and the J gene end by 2 bases; junction bases not matched to a gene: 6. Germline CDR1 SGDLS, CDR2 YYNGEE. This CDR3 contains 14 residues.

The chain is built from TRBV5-6 and TRBJ2-2; weak D call: TRBD2 (5 bases). The V end lost 4 bases, the J end lost 3 bases, and 16 bases lay between the germline ends. Germline V gives CDR1 SGHDT, CDR2 YYEEEE. The CDR3 has 16 residues. The DNA of the CDR3 is TGTGCCAGCAGCCCCCCGGGATTACTGGACACCGGGGAGCTGTTTTTT. This encodes CASSPPGLLDTGELFF.

This sequence joins TRBV11-1 and TRBJ2-2; TRBD2 agrees at 10 bases. Germline V gives CDR1 SGHAT, CDR2 FQDESV (reference sequence). Unmatched junction bases numbered 6, after V lost 2 bases and J lost 3 bases. CDR3 length: 17 amino acids. The CDR3 coding sequence is TGTGCCAGCAGCTTAATAGGACTAGCGGTTCACACCGGGGAGCTGTTTTTT. It is translated as CASSLIGLAVHTGELFF.